One sample yielded the 16 T cell receptor beta chains listed below, sequenced in a study of brain T cells in children with intractable seizures. Time point defined: blood from clinic visit 5 months post-surgery; TSC patient then seizure free. Clones were read by immunoSEQ multiplex PCR, and TCRdb kept only the in-frame ones, dropping some. The sample consists of under 400,000 clones, more than 85% of them appearing once. The input for sequencing was peripheral blood, taken roughly 5 months after surgery. Receptor source: a boy younger than two with tuberous sclerosis and intractable seizures.

In this sample, this clone turned up once. The CDR3: CASSLIGAQNTEAFF. CDR3 DNA sequence: TGTGCCAGCAGTTTAATCGGGGCCCAGAACACTGAAGCTTTCTTT. The V and J genes are TRBV27 and TRBJ1-1, with D tentatively TRBD1 (5 bases). Deletions cut 2 bases from V and 1 base from J, with 11 bases between. CDR3 size: 15 residues. Germline V gives CDR1 MNHEY, CDR2 SMNVEV (reference sequence).

The chain couples TRBV14 to TRBJ1-6; D gene ambiguous. Germline-derived CDR1 and CDR2 are SGHDN and FVKESK. V lost 1 base to trimming and J lost 6 bases, with 4 bases between them. This CDR3 has 13 amino acids. Here the CDR3 DNA reads TGTGCCAGCAGCCAAGCCGGTAATTCACCCCTCCACTTT. Protein product: CASSQAGNSPLHF. The full variable domain, in which reference TRBV14 and TRBJ1-6 provide the parts outside the CDR3, is EAGVTQFPSHSVIEKGQTVTLRCDPISGHDNLYWYRRVMGKEIKFLLHFVKESKQDESGMPNNRFLAERTGGTYSTLKVQPAELEDSGVYFCASSQAGNSPLHFGNGTRLTVT.

The chain uses TRBV12-3 or TRBV12-4 and TRBJ2-1, with D tentatively TRBD1 or TRBD2 (5 bases each). The CDR3 is made up of 13 amino acids. The V end was cut by 3 bases, the J end by 8 bases, with 11 bases between. The CDR3 protein is CASSFRGDYEQFF. In DNA form, the CDR3 reads TGTGCCAGCAGTTTTAGGGGAGACTATGAGCAGTTCTTC.

In this sample, this clone turned up once. The chain has TRBV7-9 and TRBJ2-3, with D hard to call. This CDR3 is built from 14 residues. Germline assignment: CDR1 SEHNR and CDR2 FQNEAQ (reference sequence). Trimming removed 5 bases at V and 6 bases at J, with 15 bases between. CDR3 region: CASSVSRNVDTQYF. In DNA form, the CDR3 reads TGTGCCAGCAGCGTCAGCCGGAACGTGGATACGCAGTATTTT.

This chain uses TRBV19 with TRBJ1-1; D might be TRBD1 (5 bases). The CDR3 is 12 amino acids. The ends were cut back, 7 bases at V and 7 bases at J, with 13 bases in the middle. Germline CDR1 is LNHDA and CDR2 is SQIVND (reference sequence). CDR3 loop: CASTPVGGEAFF. CDR3 sequence (DNA): TGTGCCAGTACCCCGGTGGGGGGTGAAGCTTTCTTT.

This chain uses TRBV6-5 with TRBJ1-1; 11 nucleotides agree with TRBD1. Germline V gene sequence: CDR1 MNHEY, CDR2 SVGAGI. Trimming took 6 bases from V and 1 from J; bases not matched to a gene: 4. The CDR3 loop spans 15 amino acids. The CDR3 protein is CASSDGQGANTEAFF. The CDR3, as DNA: TGTGCCAGCAGCGACGGACAGGGGGCGAACACTGAAGCTTTCTTT.

The V call is TRBV7-9, the J call TRBJ2-5; either TRBD1 or TRBD2 may supply D (7 bases each). V was pared by 5 bases and J by 7 bases, with 20 bases between. CDR1 and CDR2 from the germline V gene are SEHNR and FQNEAQ (reference sequence). This CDR3 has 15 amino acids. The CDR3 reads CASSGRGLDSGTQYF. The CDR3 coding sequence is TGTGCCAGCAGCGGGAGGGGGCTCGATTCGGGGACCCAGTACTTC. Complete variable domain (other parts from reference TRBV7-9 and TRBJ2-5): DTGVSQNPRHKITKRGQNVTFRCDPISEHNRLYWYRQTLGQGPEFLTYFQNEAQLEKSRLLSDRFSAERPKGSFSTLEIQRTEQGDSAMYLCASSGRGLDSGTQYFGPGTRLLVL.

J is TRBJ2-1 and V is TRBV5-1, with 7 bases that match TRBD2. The V and J ends lost 4 bases and 5 bases, in that order; junction bases with no gene match: 12. Germline loops: CDR1 SGHRS, CDR2 YFSETQ. The CDR3 is made up of 16 amino acids. The DNA for the CDR3 is TGCGCCAGCAGCGGAGAAGGACTAGGCCGGCACAATGAGCAGTTCTTC. Translated: CASSGEGLGRHNEQFF.

The chain joins TRBV4-1 to TRBJ1-3; D possibly corresponds to TRBD1 (6 bases). V lost 1 base and J lost 0, with 13 bases in between. The CDR3 loop spans 17 amino acids. Germline V gives CDR1 MGHRA, CDR2 YSYEKL. CDR3 region: CASSQVWEGGSGNTIYF. The CDR3 DNA reads as TGCGCCAGCAGCCAAGTGTGGGAAGGGGGCTCTGGAAACACCATATATTTT.

This clone appeared once. The junction shows a germline mismatch at one end, possibly a read error. V and J are TRBV15 and TRBJ1-4, with D hard to call. Germline CDR1 LNHNV, CDR2 YYDKDF (reference sequence). The CDR3 is made up of 14 amino acids. In nucleotides, the CDR3 is TGTGCCACCAGCAGCTTTATAGCGCGTGAACAACTGTTTTTT. Protein: CATSSFIAREQLFF.

This clone was found once. The chain uses TRBV28 and TRBJ1-4; D uncertain. Between the trimmed V and J ends, which lost 7 bases and 2 bases, there was a span of 17 bases. This CDR3 is built from 16 residues. Germline CDR1 reads MDHEN; CDR2 reads SYDVKM. The CDR3 region has the DNA TGTGCCAGCACCCCTCATGGTCGGGGTACTAATGAAAAACTGTTTTTT. This translates into CASTPHGRGTNEKLFF.

This rearrangement joins TRBV6-5 to TRBJ2-5, with unresolved D. This CDR3 has 13 residues. The V gene lost 2 bases and the J gene lost 0 bases, with 4 bases spanning the gap. The germline V gene encodes CDR1 MNHEY and CDR2 SVGAGI. The CDR3 spells CASSYGYQETQYF. CDR3 DNA: TGTGCCAGCAGTTACGGGTACCAAGAGACCCAGTACTTC.

V is TRBV27 and J is TRBJ1-1, with D perhaps TRBD1 (5 bases). Trimming left V 5 bases short and J 3 bases short, with 13 bases between. Germline V lookup: CDR1 MNHEY, CDR2 SMNVEV (reference sequence). The length of the CDR3 is 14 residues. The CDR3 spells CASSRIQGYTEAFF. As DNA, the CDR3 is TGTGCCAGCAGTCGTATCCAGGGTTACACTGAAGCTTTCTTT.

This chain uses TRBV28 with TRBJ2-5; TRBD2 is a possible D gene (5 bases). Germline assignment: CDR1 MDHEN and CDR2 SYDVKM. Trimming stripped 5 bases from V and 6 bases from J, with 16 bases between. The CDR3 covers 14 residues. The CDR3 sequence is CASSPDSVGKTQYF. For the CDR3, the DNA is TGTGCCAGCAGTCCGGACTCCGTGGGGAAGACCCAGTACTTC. Looking up the rest from reference TRBV28 and TRBJ2-5 gives the full variable domain: DVKVTQSSRYLVKRTGEKVFLECVQDMDHENMFWYRQDPGLGLRLIYFSYDVKMKEKGDIPEGYSVSREKKERFSLILESASTNQTSMYLCASSPDSVGKTQYFGPGTRLLVL.

The genes are TRBV6-6 and TRBJ2-7; 8 bases line up with TRBD2. The germline CDR1 and CDR2 sequences are MNHNY and SVGAGI (reference sequence). The CDR3 runs 13 residues. Trimming cost V 6 bases and J 6 bases; bases outside gene matches: 7. The CDR3 DNA reads TGTGCCAGCAGACCAATAAGCGGGAGCGAGCAGTACTTC. Translating gives CASRPISGSEQYF.

The chain employs TRBV27 and TRBJ1-5; D possibly corresponds to TRBD1 (5 bases). Germline V gene data show CDR1 as MNHEY and CDR2 as SMNVEV (reference sequence). Trimming took off 5 bases at V and 7 bases at J, with 18 bases between the two ends. CDR3 length: 15 amino acids. This CDR3 reads CASSLRTPFRQPQHF. In DNA form, the CDR3 reads TGTGCCAGCAGTCTGCGGACACCCTTCAGGCAGCCCCAGCATTTT.